This is a list of T cell receptor beta chains from one sample in a study of OX40 agonist ivuxolimab in advanced cancers. Measured with immunoSEQ multiplex PCR; TCRdb has only the in-frame clones, and not every one. The repertoire holds approximately 49,000 clones, with more than 75% as singletons. The sample was CD4+ or CD8+ T cells sorted from blood, taken in a trial of the OX40 agonist ivuxolimab. Receptors were obtained from an adult with an advanced solid tumor such as melanoma, head and neck, liver or kidney cancer. Both conserved end residues are part of each CDR3. D genes are given only for firm matches. A clone size is listed for some rows: how often the clone was seen (once, few, many), or a class if it is expanded.

length: 16
V: TRBV19
D: NA
size: NA
J: TRBJ1-2
CDR3: CASSPPGTPWNYGYTF
DNA: TGTGCCAGTAGTCCCCCCGGGACACCCTGGAACTATGGCTACACCTTC

length: 14
V: TRBV11-3
D: NA
size: NA
J: TRBJ2-3
CDR3: CASSLLAQTDTQYF
DNA: TGTGCCAGCAGCTTACTGGCACAGACAGATACGCAGTATTTT

length: 15
V: TRBV6-1
D: TRBD2
size: NA
J: TRBJ2-7
CDR3: CASSDDLAGVYEQYF
DNA: TGTGCCAGCAGTGACGATCTAGCGGGAGTGTACGAGCAGTACTTC

length: 15
V: TRBV6-4
D: TRBD2
size: NA
J: TRBJ2-1
CDR3: CASSDKSSGNNEQFF
DNA: TGTGCCAGCAGTGACAAGAGTAGCGGGAATAATGAGCAGTTCTTC

length: 15
V: TRBV2
D: NA
size: once
J: TRBJ1-4
CDR3: CASSEMGGANEKLFF
DNA: TGTGCCAGCAGTGAAATGGGGGGGGCTAATGAAAAACTGTTTTTT

length: 16
V: TRBV2
D: TRBD1
size: few
J: TRBJ1-3
CDR3: CASRPTGSNSGNTIYF
DNA: TGTGCCAGCAGACCGACAGGGAGTAACTCTGGAAACACCATATATTTT

length: 16
V: TRBV30
D: TRBD1
size: NA
J: TRBJ1-3
CDR3: CAWTPPDRGSGNTIYF
DNA: TGTGCCTGGACTCCCCCGGACAGGGGCTCTGGAAACACCATATATTTT

length: 15
V: TRBV6-1
D: NA
size: NA
J: TRBJ2-7
CDR3: CASSEVDTPTYEQYF
DNA: TGTGCCAGCAGTGAAGTTGACACCCCGACCTACGAGCAGTACTTC

length: 13
V: TRBV6-5
D: NA
size: once
J: TRBJ1-6
CDR3: CASSRTDGSPLHF
DNA: TGTGCCAGCAGTCGGACAGACGGTTCACCCCTCCACTTT

length: 18
V: TRBV5-1
D: TRBD2
size: NA
J: TRBJ2-2
CDR3: CASSLEGLAGGPAGELFF
DNA: TGCGCCAGCAGCTTGGAAGGACTAGCGGGAGGGCCGGCCGGGGAGCTGTTTTTT

length: 14
V: TRBV5-1
D: NA
size: once
J: TRBJ2-7
CDR3: CASSLEIGSYEQYF
DNA: TGCGCCAGCAGCTTGGAGATAGGATCCTACGAGCAGTACTTC

length: 15
V: TRBV5-1
D: NA
size: NA
J: TRBJ2-5
CDR3: CASSLVPGAQETQYF
DNA: TGCGCCAGCAGCTTGGTCCCGGGTGCTCAAGAGACCCAGTACTTC

length: 14
V: TRBV4-1
D: TRBD2
size: NA
J: TRBJ2-1
CDR3: CASSLGTSGAHQFF
DNA: TGCGCCAGCAGCCTAGGGACTAGCGGTGCACATCAGTTCTTC

length: 12
V: TRBV2
D: NA
size: NA
J: TRBJ2-2
CDR3: CASNRDTGELFF
DNA: TGTGCCAGCAATCGTGACACCGGGGAGCTGTTTTTT

length: 15
V: TRBV5-1
D: NA
size: once
J: TRBJ2-7
CDR3: CASSLAGSATYEQYF
DNA: TGCGCCAGCAGCTTGGCCGGTAGCGCGACCTACGAGCAGTACTTC

length: 14
V: TRBV4-1
D: NA
size: NA
J: TRBJ1-6
CDR3: CASSQGVEYSPLHF
DNA: TGCGCCAGCAGCCAAGGGGTTGAATATTCACCCCTCCACTTT

length: 13
V: TRBV19
D: NA
size: NA
J: TRBJ2-7
CDR3: CASSMRSVYEQYF
DNA: TGTGCCAGTAGTATGCGGTCGGTCTACGAGCAGTACTTC

length: 15
V: TRBV10-1
D: NA
size: once
J: TRBJ2-7
CDR3: CASSLGPPPDYEQYF
DNA: TGCGCCAGCAGTTTGGGACCCCCGCCTGACTACGAGCAGTACTTC

length: 14
V: TRBV11-2
D: NA
size: NA
J: TRBJ1-1
CDR3: CASSSPTANTEAFF
DNA: TGTGCCAGCAGCTCCCCGACAGCGAACACTGAAGCTTTCTTT

length: 11
V: TRBV20-1
D: NA
size: NA
J: TRBJ2-7
CDR3: CSAPNPYEQYF
DNA: TGCAGTGCGCCCAATCCCTACGAGCAGTACTTC

length: 15
V: TRBV6-1
D: NA
size: NA
J: TRBJ1-3
CDR3: CASSDRGPSGNTIYF
DNA: TGTGCCAGCAGTGACAGGGGTCCCTCTGGAAACACCATATATTTT

length: 14
V: TRBV5-1
D: TRBD1
size: NA
J: TRBJ1-5
CDR3: CASSSGQGDQPQHF
DNA: TGCGCCAGCAGCTCGGGACAGGGGGACCAGCCCCAGCATTTT

length: 15
V: TRBV28
D: NA
size: NA
J: TRBJ2-7
CDR3: CASSLTSGVVYEQYF
DNA: TGTGCCAGCAGCTTGACCTCAGGGGTAGTCTACGAGCAGTACTTC

length: 16
V: TRBV18
D: NA
size: once
J: TRBJ1-1
CDR3: CASSPPDPVENTEAFF
DNA: TGTGCCAGCTCACCACCGGATCCGGTTGAGAACACTGAAGCTTTCTTT

length: 15
V: TRBV5-1
D: TRBD2
size: NA
J: TRBJ2-5
CDR3: CASSTGLAEVETQYF
DNA: TGCGCCAGCAGCACAGGACTAGCGGAGGTTGAGACCCAGTACTTC

length: 13
V: TRBV15
D: NA
size: NA
J: TRBJ2-3
CDR3: CATSRDVTDTQYF
DNA: TGTGCCACCAGCAGAGATGTTACAGATACGCAGTATTTT

length: 14
V: TRBV27
D: TRBD1
size: NA
J: TRBJ2-1
CDR3: CASYRDREFHEQFF
DNA: TGTGCCAGTTACCGGGACAGGGAGTTCCATGAGCAGTTCTTC

length: 10
V: TRBV29-1
D: NA
size: NA
J: TRBJ1-1
CDR3: CSVRGTEAFF
DNA: TGCAGCGTAAGGGGCACTGAAGCTTTCTTT

length: 13
V: TRBV5-1
D: NA
size: NA
J: TRBJ2-5
CDR3: CASSFTDPETQYF
DNA: TGCGCCAGCAGCTTCACTGACCCGGAGACCCAGTACTTC